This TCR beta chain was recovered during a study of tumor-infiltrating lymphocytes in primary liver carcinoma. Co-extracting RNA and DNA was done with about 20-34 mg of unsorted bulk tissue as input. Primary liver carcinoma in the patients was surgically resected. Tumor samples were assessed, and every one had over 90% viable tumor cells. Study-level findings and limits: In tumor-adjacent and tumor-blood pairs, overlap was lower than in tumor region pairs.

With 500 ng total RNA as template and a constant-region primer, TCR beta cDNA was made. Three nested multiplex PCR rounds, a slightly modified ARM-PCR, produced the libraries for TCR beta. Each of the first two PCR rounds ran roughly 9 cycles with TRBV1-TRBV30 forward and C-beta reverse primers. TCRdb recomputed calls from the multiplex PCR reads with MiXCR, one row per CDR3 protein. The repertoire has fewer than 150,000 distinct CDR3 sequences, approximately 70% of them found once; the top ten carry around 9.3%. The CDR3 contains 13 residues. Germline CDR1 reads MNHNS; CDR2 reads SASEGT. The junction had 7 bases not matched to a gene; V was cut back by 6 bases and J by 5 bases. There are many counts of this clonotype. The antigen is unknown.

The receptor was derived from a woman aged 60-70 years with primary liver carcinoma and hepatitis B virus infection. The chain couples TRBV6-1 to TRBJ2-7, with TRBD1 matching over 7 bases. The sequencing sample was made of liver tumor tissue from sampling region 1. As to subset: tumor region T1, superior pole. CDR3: CASRLGQSNEQYF. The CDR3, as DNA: TGTGCCAGCAGGCTGGGACAGTCCAACGAGCAGTACTTC.